What follows is one T cell receptor (beta chain) and its context. Its antigen is unknown. The data belong to a study of beta chain features in type 1 diabetes. The entirety of the isolated RNA underwent reverse transcription, so expressed TCRB transcripts were sequenced. TCRdb's copy holds only in-frame clones and misses some; the assay was immunoSEQ multiplex PCR. The data show roughly 350,000 clones, around 10% seen once. Study findings and constraints: Individuals with type 1 diabetes displayed fewer insertions and more deletions at VDJ junctions. Relative to healthy donors, patients appeared to have naive, central memory and Treg TCRB repertoires that were more similar. Overrepresentation of cells with high TCR expression could result from cDNA sequencing. Researchers report that Type 1 diabetes patients had moderately but significantly shorter TCRB CDR3s across all four CD4+ subsets.

V lost 6 bases to trimming and J lost 1 base, with 18 bases between them. CDR3 length equals 16 residues. CDR1 and CDR2 from the germline V gene are MDHEN and SYDVKM. The sequencing input was central memory CD4+ T cells from blood. The gene calls are TRBV28 and TRBJ1-2; perhaps TRBD1 as D (5 bases). The TCR comes from a man aged 25-45 years with type 1 diabetes. CDR3 sequence (DNA): TGTGCCAGCAGACGACAACAGGCCACCGGTAACTATGGCTACACCTTC. It encodes CASRRQQATGNYGYTF.